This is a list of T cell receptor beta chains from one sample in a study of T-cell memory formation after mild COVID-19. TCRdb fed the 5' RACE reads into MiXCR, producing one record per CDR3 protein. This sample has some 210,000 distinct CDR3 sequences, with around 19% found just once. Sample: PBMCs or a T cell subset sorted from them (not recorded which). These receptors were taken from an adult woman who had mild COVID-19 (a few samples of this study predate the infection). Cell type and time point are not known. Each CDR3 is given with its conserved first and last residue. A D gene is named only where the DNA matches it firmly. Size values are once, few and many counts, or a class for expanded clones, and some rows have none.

cdr3_aa: CASTISGGADTQYF
cdr3_nt: TGTGCCAGCACCATAAGCGGGGGGGCCGATACGCAGTATTTT
clone_size: few
j_call: TRBJ2-3
d_call: TRBD2
v_call: TRBV12-3/TRBV12-4

cdr3_aa: CASSVRGQGQYF
cdr3_nt: TGTGCCAGCAGTGTAAGAGGACAGGGGCAGTACTTC
clone_size: -
j_call: TRBJ2-7
d_call: TRBD1
v_call: TRBV2

cdr3_aa: CASSLELAGAPGGF
cdr3_nt: TGCGCCAGCAGCTTGGAACTAGCGGGGGCCCCTGGGGGTTTT
clone_size: few
j_call: TRBJ2-3
d_call: TRBD2
v_call: TRBV5-1

cdr3_aa: CASSQDRWAGGTYEQYF
cdr3_nt: TGTGCCAGCAGCCAAGATCGTTGGGCGGGAGGGACCTACGAGCAGTACTTC
clone_size: -
j_call: TRBJ2-7
d_call: TRBD2
v_call: TRBV3-1

cdr3_aa: CASSRGTSDEQFF
cdr3_nt: TGTGCCAGCTCACGAGGGACTAGCGATGAGCAGTTCTTC
clone_size: few
j_call: TRBJ2-1
d_call: TRBD2
v_call: TRBV18

cdr3_aa: CASRLTGRTEAFF
cdr3_nt: TGTGCCAGCAGATTGACAGGGAGGACTGAAGCTTTCTTT
clone_size: few
j_call: TRBJ1-1
d_call: TRBD1
v_call: TRBV4-2

cdr3_aa: CASSQGTSGGKNTGELFF
cdr3_nt: TGCGCCAGCAGCCAAGGGACTAGCGGGGGGAAGAACACCGGGGAGCTGTTTTTT
clone_size: few
j_call: TRBJ2-2
d_call: TRBD2
v_call: TRBV4-1

cdr3_aa: CASNRGTGEQYF
cdr3_nt: TGTGCCAGCAACCGTGGGACCGGCGAGCAGTACTTC
clone_size: -
j_call: TRBJ2-7
d_call: -
v_call: TRBV6-2/TRBV6-3

cdr3_aa: CASSSLEGQVQETQYF
cdr3_nt: TGTGCCAGCAGTTCCCTTGAAGGACAGGTGCAAGAGACCCAGTACTTC
clone_size: few
j_call: TRBJ2-5
d_call: TRBD1
v_call: TRBV27

cdr3_aa: CAISEDRANTEAFF
cdr3_nt: TGTGCCATCAGTGAGGACAGGGCCAACACTGAAGCTTTCTTT
clone_size: few
j_call: TRBJ1-1
d_call: TRBD1
v_call: TRBV10-3

cdr3_aa: CASSLMGRGEAFF
cdr3_nt: TGTGCCAGCAGTTTAATGGGTCGAGGAGAAGCTTTCTTT
clone_size: -
j_call: TRBJ1-1
d_call: -
v_call: TRBV27

cdr3_aa: CASSPRTGPYYGYTF
cdr3_nt: TGTGCCAGCAGTCCACGGACAGGGCCCTACTATGGCTACACCTTC
clone_size: -
j_call: TRBJ1-2
d_call: TRBD1
v_call: TRBV12-3/TRBV12-4

cdr3_aa: CASSLQGVNEKLFF
cdr3_nt: TGTGCCAGCAGCCTACAGGGAGTTAATGAAAAACTGTTTTTT
clone_size: few
j_call: TRBJ1-4
d_call: -
v_call: TRBV5-6

cdr3_aa: CASSQGRFLRDRAYEQYF
cdr3_nt: TGCGCCAGCAGCCAGGGAAGGTTCCTTCGGGACAGGGCCTACGAGCAGTACTTC
clone_size: -
j_call: TRBJ2-7
d_call: TRBD1
v_call: TRBV4-3

cdr3_aa: CASSSTILRRDRLIEQYF
cdr3_nt: TGTGCCAGCAGCTCCACTATTTTACGCCGGGACAGGCTCATCGAGCAGTACTTC
clone_size: -
j_call: TRBJ2-7
d_call: TRBD1
v_call: TRBV5-6

cdr3_aa: CASSPDRATNEKLFF
cdr3_nt: TGTGCCAGCAGCCCGGACAGAGCAACTAATGAAAAACTGTTTTTT
clone_size: -
j_call: TRBJ1-4
d_call: -
v_call: TRBV7-8

cdr3_aa: CASSLMGQGDSPLHF
cdr3_nt: TGTGCCAGCAGCCTTATGGGACAGGGTGATTCACCCCTCCACTTT
clone_size: -
j_call: TRBJ1-6
d_call: TRBD1
v_call: TRBV6-4

cdr3_aa: CASSPLGTDTQYF
cdr3_nt: TGTGCCAGCAGCCCCTTAGGCACAGATACGCAGTATTTT
clone_size: many
j_call: TRBJ2-3
d_call: -
v_call: TRBV3-1

cdr3_aa: CASSENTIYF
cdr3_nt: TGTGCCAGCAGCGAAAACACCATATATTTT
clone_size: many
j_call: TRBJ1-3
d_call: -
v_call: TRBV9

cdr3_aa: CASSPGEVPNQPQHF
cdr3_nt: TGTGCCAGCAGCCCCGGAGAGGTTCCCAATCAGCCCCAGCATTTT
clone_size: few
j_call: TRBJ1-5
d_call: -
v_call: TRBV7-9

cdr3_aa: CASQGTSTDTQYF
cdr3_nt: TGTGCCAGCCAGGGGACTAGTACAGATACGCAGTATTTT
clone_size: many
j_call: TRBJ2-3
d_call: TRBD2
v_call: TRBV2

cdr3_aa: CASSQFNEQFF
cdr3_nt: TGTGCCAGCAGCCAATTCAATGAGCAGTTCTTC
clone_size: few
j_call: TRBJ2-1
d_call: -
v_call: TRBV3-1

cdr3_aa: CASSAGLAGITDTQYF
cdr3_nt: TGCGCCAGCAGCGCCGGACTAGCGGGGATCACAGATACGCAGTATTTT
clone_size: many
j_call: TRBJ2-3
d_call: TRBD2
v_call: TRBV5-1

cdr3_aa: CASSKFGIAMNTEAFF
cdr3_nt: TGTGCCAGCAGCAAATTCGGCATAGCCATGAACACTGAAGCTTTCTTT
clone_size: few
j_call: TRBJ1-1
d_call: -
v_call: TRBV21-1

cdr3_aa: CASSLGQGRPPAF
cdr3_nt: TGTGCCAGCAGTCTGGGACAGGGGAGACCGCCGGCTTTT
clone_size: few
j_call: TRBJ1-1
d_call: TRBD1
v_call: TRBV6-5

cdr3_aa: CSVRHSGSLYNEQFF
cdr3_nt: TGCAGTGTCCGCCATAGCGGGAGTTTGTACAATGAGCAGTTCTTC
clone_size: few
j_call: TRBJ2-1
d_call: TRBD2
v_call: TRBV20-1

cdr3_aa: CASSTRPPTGSYEQYF
cdr3_nt: TGTGCCAGCTCAACACGCCCTCCGACAGGGTCCTACGAGCAGTACTTC
clone_size: -
j_call: TRBJ2-7
d_call: TRBD1
v_call: TRBV18

cdr3_aa: CSIKEEGSEYF
cdr3_nt: TGCAGCATAAAGGAAGAGGGTTCGGAGTATTTT
clone_size: few
j_call: TRBJ2-3
d_call: -
v_call: TRBV29-1

cdr3_aa: CSAHWGGDTDTQYF
cdr3_nt: TGCAGTGCCCATTGGGGGGGAGACACAGATACGCAGTATTTT
clone_size: -
j_call: TRBJ2-3
d_call: TRBD2
v_call: TRBV20-1

cdr3_aa: CASSDRTGLMNTEAFF
cdr3_nt: TGTGCCAGCAGTGATAGGACAGGACTAATGAACACTGAAGCTTTCTTT
clone_size: -
j_call: TRBJ1-1
d_call: TRBD1
v_call: TRBV2

cdr3_aa: CASSLDRPREQYF
cdr3_nt: TGCGCCAGCAGCTTGGACAGGCCGCGGGAGCAGTACTTC
clone_size: few
j_call: TRBJ2-7
d_call: -
v_call: TRBV5-1

cdr3_aa: CASSLVGTGTTDTQYF
cdr3_nt: TGTGCCAGCAGCTTAGTTGGGACAGGCACCACAGATACGCAGTATTTT
clone_size: few
j_call: TRBJ2-3
d_call: TRBD1
v_call: TRBV7-2

cdr3_aa: CASSQAQGGQAPQHF
cdr3_nt: TGTGCCAGCAGCCAAGCGCAGGGGGGTCAGGCGCCCCAGCATTTT
clone_size: -
j_call: TRBJ1-5
d_call: TRBD1
v_call: TRBV3-1

cdr3_aa: CASSLSRNTDTQYF
cdr3_nt: TGTGCCAGCAGCTTAAGCCGGAACACAGATACGCAGTATTTT
clone_size: few
j_call: TRBJ2-3
d_call: -
v_call: TRBV7-3

cdr3_aa: CASSQDTEAFF
cdr3_nt: TGTGCCAGCAGTCAAGACACTGAAGCTTTCTTT
clone_size: -
j_call: TRBJ1-1
d_call: -
v_call: TRBV2

cdr3_aa: CASTLTGGNQPQHF
cdr3_nt: TGTGCCAGCACCTTAACAGGGGGCAATCAGCCCCAGCATTTT
clone_size: few
j_call: TRBJ1-5
d_call: TRBD1
v_call: TRBV12-3/TRBV12-4

cdr3_aa: CASSLPTSGTSNEQFF
cdr3_nt: TGTGCCAGCAGCCTCCCGACTAGCGGGACCAGCAATGAGCAGTTCTTC
clone_size: -
j_call: TRBJ2-1
d_call: TRBD2
v_call: TRBV14

cdr3_aa: CASSLRENGNQPQHF
cdr3_nt: TGTGCCAGCAGCTTGAGGGAGAACGGCAATCAGCCCCAGCATTTT
clone_size: few
j_call: TRBJ1-5
d_call: -
v_call: TRBV5-6

cdr3_aa: CASTISGGLAGGFDEQFF
cdr3_nt: TGTGCCAGCACAATAAGCGGCGGACTAGCGGGGGGGTTTGATGAGCAGTTCTTC
clone_size: few
j_call: TRBJ2-1
d_call: TRBD2
v_call: TRBV7-3

cdr3_aa: CASSQDTGISNQPQHF
cdr3_nt: TGCGCCAGCAGCCAAGATACAGGAATTAGCAATCAGCCCCAGCATTTT
clone_size: -
j_call: TRBJ1-5
d_call: -
v_call: TRBV4-1